This T cell receptor (beta chain) came from a study of immune characterization of retroperitoneal liposarcoma. As for this clonotype: This CDR3 fails to terminate in the conserved phenylalanine or tryptophan, so it likely reflects a read error.

There are 18 residues in the CDR3. Trimming at V came to 0 bases and at J to 0 bases, leaving 8 bases not matched to a gene. Germline loops: CDR1 SGHTA, CDR2 FQGNSA. One entry per CDR3 protein results from TCRdb running MiXCR on the PCR reads. The repertoire holds roughly 20,000 distinct CDR3 sequences, with under 45% as singletons. This sequence originates from a male donor with retroperitoneal liposarcoma. This chain connects TRBV7-2 to TRBJ2-7; TRBD2 aligns across 10 bases. Sequencing was performed on blood. CDR3 sequence (DNA): TGTGCCAGCAGCTTAGCGTCTAGCGGGAGTTCATACTCCTACGAGCAGTACTTG. Residues: CASSLASSGSSYSYEQYL.